The subject of this entry is one T cell receptor (beta chain). There are many counts of this clonotype. Its antigen is currently not known. It has no much larger one-base neighbor in the sample; base qualities were not kept. The data were obtained in a study of T cell repertoires in cytomegalovirus infection (dated by TCRdb to about 2019). Regarding the research as a whole: The HLA type of each donor mattered for the analysis, because public TCR beta signatures pointed to carriage of CMV infection along with the matching HLA type.

The sequencing machine was an Illumina HiSeq 1500. The public reads were reanalyzed by TCRdb: fastp trimming at Q25, MiXCR alignment, in-frame beta chains only. Duplicate CDR3 protein sequences are folded into a single record with the most common DNA and genes. For this sample the table gives hundreds of thousands of distinct CDR3 sequences, of which 15% to 20% were detected only once. Around 13% of the sample belongs to the ten largest clones. CDR1 and CDR2, looked up from the germline V gene, are SGHTA and FQGNSA. Counted from cysteine to phenylalanine, this CDR3 has 14 amino acids. Only the CDR3 part of the read is kept: 42 bases, read in frame from the first base. V is pared back by 5 bases and J by 1 base, with 9 bases lying between the germline termini. The paper's findings and limits, for the study overall: Carriers of CMV infection plus the relevant HLA type were discriminated by the cumulative frequency of public TCR beta family members in the study cohort and in an independent approximately 360-donor cohort. The ex vivo response was dominated by HLA-C-restricted CMV-specific TCR beta clonotypes, which also provided the single most frequent clonotype in two of eight donors.

The chain uses TRBV7-2 and TRBJ2-1; the D gene is not confidently resolved. The sequencing input was PBMCs. This TCR was sampled from a human donor in good health (CMV status not recorded). Some clones in this sample may be carry-over from other donors' samples. Here the CDR3 is given as CASSLPYSYNEQFF. The nucleotide sequence reads TGTGCCAGCAGCCTACCTTATTCCTACAATGAGCAGTTCTTC.